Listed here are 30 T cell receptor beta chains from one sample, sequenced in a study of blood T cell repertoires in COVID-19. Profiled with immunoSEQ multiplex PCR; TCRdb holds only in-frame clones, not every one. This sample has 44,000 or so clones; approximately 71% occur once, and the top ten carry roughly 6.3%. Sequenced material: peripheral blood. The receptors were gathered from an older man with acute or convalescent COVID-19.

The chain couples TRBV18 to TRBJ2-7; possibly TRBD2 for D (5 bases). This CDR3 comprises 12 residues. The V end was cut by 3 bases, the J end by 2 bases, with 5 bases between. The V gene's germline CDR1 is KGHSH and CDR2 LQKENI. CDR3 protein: CASSPGTYEQYF. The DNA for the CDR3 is TGTGCCAGCTCACCCGGGACCTACGAGCAGTACTTC.

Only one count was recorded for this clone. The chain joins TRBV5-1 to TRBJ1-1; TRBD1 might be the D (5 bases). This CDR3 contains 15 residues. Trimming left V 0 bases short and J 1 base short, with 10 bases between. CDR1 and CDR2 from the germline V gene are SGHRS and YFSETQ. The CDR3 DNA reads TGCGCCAGCAGCTTGGACGGGGGAACGAACACTGAAGCTTTCTTT. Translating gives CASSLDGGTNTEAFF. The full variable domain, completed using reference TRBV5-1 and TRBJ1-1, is KAGVTQTPRYLIKTRGQQVTLSCSPISGHRSVSWYQQTPGQGLQFLFEYFSETQRNKGNFPGRFSGRQFSNSRSEMNVSTLELGDSALYLCASSLDGGTNTEAFFGQGTRLTVV.

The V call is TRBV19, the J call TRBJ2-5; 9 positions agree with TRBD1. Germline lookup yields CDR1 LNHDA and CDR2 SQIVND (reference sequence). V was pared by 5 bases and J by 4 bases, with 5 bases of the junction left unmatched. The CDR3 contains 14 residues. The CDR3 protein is CASSSRQGVETQYF. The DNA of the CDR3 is TGTGCCAGTAGTTCCCGACAGGGGGTAGAGACCCAGTACTTC.

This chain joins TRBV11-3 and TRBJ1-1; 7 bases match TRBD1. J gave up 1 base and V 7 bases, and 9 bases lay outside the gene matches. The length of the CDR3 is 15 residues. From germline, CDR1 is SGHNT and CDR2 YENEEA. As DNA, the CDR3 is TGTGCCAGCATCGAGGGGGCGGCAGAGAACACTGAAGCTTTCTTT. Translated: CASIEGAAENTEAFF.

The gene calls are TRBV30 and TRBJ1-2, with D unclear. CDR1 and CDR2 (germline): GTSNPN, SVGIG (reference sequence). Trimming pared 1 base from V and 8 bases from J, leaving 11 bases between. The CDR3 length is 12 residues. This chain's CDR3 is CAWSGGAAGYTF. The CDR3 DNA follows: TGTGCCTGGAGTGGAGGTGCGGCCGGCTACACCTTC.

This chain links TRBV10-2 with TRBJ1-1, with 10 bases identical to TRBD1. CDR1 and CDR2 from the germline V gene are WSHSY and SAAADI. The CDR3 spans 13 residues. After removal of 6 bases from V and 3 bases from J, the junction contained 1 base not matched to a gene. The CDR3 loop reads CASRDRGDTEAFF. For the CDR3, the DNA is TGCGCCAGCAGGGACAGGGGGGACACTGAAGCTTTCTTT.

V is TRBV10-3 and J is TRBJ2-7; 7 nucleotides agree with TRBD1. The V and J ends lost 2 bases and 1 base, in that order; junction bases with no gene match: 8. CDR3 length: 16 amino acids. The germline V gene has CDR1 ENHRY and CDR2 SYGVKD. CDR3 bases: TGTGCCATCAGTGAGACCGACAGGGAAAGATCCTACGAGCAGTACTTC. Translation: CAISETDRERSYEQYF.

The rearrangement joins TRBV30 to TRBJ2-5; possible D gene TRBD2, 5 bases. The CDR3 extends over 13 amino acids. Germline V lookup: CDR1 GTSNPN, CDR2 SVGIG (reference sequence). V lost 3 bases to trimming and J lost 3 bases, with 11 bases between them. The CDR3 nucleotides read TGTGCCTGGAGCGGAGGAGGAAAAGAGACCCAGTACTTC. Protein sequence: CAWSGGGKETQYF. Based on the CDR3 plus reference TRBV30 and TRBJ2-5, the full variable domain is SQTIHQWPATLVQPVGSPLSLECTVEGTSNPNLYWYRQAAGRGLQLLFYSVGIGQISSEVPQNLSASRPQDRQFILSSKKLLLSDSGFYLCAWSGGGKETQYFGPGTRLLVL.

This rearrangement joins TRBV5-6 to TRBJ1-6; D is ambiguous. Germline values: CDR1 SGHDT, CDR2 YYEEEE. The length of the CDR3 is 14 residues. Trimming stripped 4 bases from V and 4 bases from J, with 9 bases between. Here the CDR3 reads CASSLTGYNSPLHF. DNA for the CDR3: TGTGCCAGCAGCCTGACTGGGTATAATTCACCCCTCCACTTT.

The CDR3 here is CASSLGGGGEKLFF. CDR3 sequence (DNA): TGCGCCAGCAGCTTGGGGGGCGGCGGTGAAAAACTGTTTTTT. This chain joins TRBV5-1 and TRBJ1-4, with D maybe TRBD1 (5 bases). The germline V and J ends were trimmed by 0 bases and 7 bases, with 10 bases remaining between them. CDR3 length: 14 residues. Germline CDR1 and CDR2: SGHRS and YFSETQ. The complete variable domain, with remaining parts taken from reference TRBV5-1 and TRBJ1-4, reads KAGVTQTPRYLIKTRGQQVTLSCSPISGHRSVSWYQQTPGQGLQFLFEYFSETQRNKGNFPGRFSGRQFSNSRSEMNVSTLELGDSALYLCASSLGGGGEKLFFGSGTQLSVL.

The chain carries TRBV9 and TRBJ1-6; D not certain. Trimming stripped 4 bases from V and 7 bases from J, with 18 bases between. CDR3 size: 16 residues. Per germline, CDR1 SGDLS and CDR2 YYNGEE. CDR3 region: CASSPQGSALNSPLHF. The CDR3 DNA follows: TGTGCCAGCAGCCCCCAAGGGAGTGCCCTAAATTCACCCCTCCACTTT.

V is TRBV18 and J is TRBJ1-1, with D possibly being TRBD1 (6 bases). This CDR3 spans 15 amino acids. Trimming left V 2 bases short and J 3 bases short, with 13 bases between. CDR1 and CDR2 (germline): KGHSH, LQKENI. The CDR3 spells CASSPTRGVDTEAFF. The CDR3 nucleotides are TGTGCCAGCTCACCAACCAGGGGCGTAGACACTGAAGCTTTCTTT.

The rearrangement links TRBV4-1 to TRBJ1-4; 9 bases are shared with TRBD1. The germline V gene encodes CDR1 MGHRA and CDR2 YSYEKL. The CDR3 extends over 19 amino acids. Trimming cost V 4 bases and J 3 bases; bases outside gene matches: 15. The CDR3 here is CASSPIPTGTGSANEKLFF. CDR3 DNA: TGCGCCAGCAGCCCTATACCAACCGGGACAGGGTCAGCTAATGAAAAACTGTTTTTT.

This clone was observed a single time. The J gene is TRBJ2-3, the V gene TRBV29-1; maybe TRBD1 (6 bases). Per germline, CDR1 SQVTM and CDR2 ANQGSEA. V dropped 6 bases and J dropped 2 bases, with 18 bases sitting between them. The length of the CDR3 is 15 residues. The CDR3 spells CSVAKTGTYTDTQYF. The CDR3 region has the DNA TGCAGCGTGGCAAAGACAGGAACATACACAGATACGCAGTATTTT.

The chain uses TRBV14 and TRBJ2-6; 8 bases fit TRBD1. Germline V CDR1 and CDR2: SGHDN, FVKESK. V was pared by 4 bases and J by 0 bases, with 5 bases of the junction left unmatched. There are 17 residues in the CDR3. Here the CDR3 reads CASSPWTGSSGANVLTF. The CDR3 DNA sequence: TGTGCCAGCAGCCCCTGGACAGGGAGCTCTGGGGCCAACGTCCTGACTTTC.

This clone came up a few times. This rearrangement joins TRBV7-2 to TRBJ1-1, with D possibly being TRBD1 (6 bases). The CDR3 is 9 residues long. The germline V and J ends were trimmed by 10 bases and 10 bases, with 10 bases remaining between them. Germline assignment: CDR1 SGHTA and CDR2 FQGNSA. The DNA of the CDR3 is TGTGCCAAGCCACAGGGAGCTTTCTTT. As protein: CAKPQGAFF.

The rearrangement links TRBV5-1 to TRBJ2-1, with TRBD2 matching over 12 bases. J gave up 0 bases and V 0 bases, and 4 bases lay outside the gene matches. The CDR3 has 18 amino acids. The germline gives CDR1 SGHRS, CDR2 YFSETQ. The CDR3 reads CASSLATTSGSSYNEQFF. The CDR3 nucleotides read TGCGCCAGCAGCTTGGCCACGACTAGCGGGAGCTCCTACAATGAGCAGTTCTTC.

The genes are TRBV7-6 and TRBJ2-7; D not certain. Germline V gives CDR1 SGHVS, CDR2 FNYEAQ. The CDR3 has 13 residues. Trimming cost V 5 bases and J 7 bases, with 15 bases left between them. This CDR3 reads CASSLLESREQYF. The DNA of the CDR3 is TGTGCCAGCAGCCTCCTGGAGAGTCGGGAGCAGTACTTC.

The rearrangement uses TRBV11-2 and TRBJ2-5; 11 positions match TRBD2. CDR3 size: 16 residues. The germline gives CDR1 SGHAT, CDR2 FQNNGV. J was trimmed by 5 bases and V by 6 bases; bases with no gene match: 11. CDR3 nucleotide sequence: TGTGCCAGCAGTTCACTAGCGGGAGTTGTGATGGAGACCCAGTACTTC. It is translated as CASSSLAGVVMETQYF.

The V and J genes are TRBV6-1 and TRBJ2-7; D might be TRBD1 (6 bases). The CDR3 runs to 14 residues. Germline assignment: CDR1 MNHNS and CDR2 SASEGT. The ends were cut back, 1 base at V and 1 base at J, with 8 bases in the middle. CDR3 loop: CASSEDRDSYEQYF. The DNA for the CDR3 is TGTGCCAGCAGTGAAGACAGGGATTCCTACGAGCAGTACTTC.

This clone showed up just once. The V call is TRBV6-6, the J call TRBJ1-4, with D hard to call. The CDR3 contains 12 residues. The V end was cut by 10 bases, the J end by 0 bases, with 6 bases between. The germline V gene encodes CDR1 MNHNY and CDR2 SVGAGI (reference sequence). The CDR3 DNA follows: TGTGCCACGGGTGCAACTAATGAAAAACTGTTTTTT. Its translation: CATGATNEKLFF.

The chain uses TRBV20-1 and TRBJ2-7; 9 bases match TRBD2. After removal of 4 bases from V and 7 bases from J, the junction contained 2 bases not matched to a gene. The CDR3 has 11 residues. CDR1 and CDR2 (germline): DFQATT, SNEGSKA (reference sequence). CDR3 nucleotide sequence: TGCAGTGCTATCCTAGCGGGGGAGCAGTACTTC. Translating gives CSAILAGEQYF.

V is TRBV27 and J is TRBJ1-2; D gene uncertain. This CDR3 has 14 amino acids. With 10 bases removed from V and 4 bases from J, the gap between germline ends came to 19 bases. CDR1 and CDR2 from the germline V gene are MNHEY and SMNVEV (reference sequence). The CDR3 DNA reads TGTGCCACCGGAGGCCCGACGGGGATCTATGGCTACACCTTC. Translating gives CATGGPTGIYGYTF.

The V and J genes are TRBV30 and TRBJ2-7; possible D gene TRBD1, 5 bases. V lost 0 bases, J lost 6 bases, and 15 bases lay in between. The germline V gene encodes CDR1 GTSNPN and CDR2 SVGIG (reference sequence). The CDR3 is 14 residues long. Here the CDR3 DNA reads TGTGCCTGGAGTGTACGTATTCAGGGTGGCGAGCAGTACTTC. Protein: CAWSVRIQGGEQYF.

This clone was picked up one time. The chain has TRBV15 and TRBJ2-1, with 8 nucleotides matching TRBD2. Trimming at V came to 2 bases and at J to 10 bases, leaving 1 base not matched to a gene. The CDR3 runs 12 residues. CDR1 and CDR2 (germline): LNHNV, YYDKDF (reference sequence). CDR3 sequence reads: CATSRPSGEQFF. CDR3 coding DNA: TGTGCCACCAGCAGACCTAGCGGGGAGCAGTTCTTC.

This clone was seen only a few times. This CDR3 is CASSQDTGEAGELFF. The CDR3 bases are TGCGCCAGCAGCCAAGATACGGGGGAGGCCGGGGAGCTGTTTTTT. V is TRBV4-3 and J is TRBJ2-2; D possibly corresponds to TRBD2 (6 bases). V lost 0 bases, J lost 6 bases, and 11 bases lay in between. This CDR3 contains 15 residues. Germline V gene data show CDR1 as LGHNA and CDR2 as YSLEER.

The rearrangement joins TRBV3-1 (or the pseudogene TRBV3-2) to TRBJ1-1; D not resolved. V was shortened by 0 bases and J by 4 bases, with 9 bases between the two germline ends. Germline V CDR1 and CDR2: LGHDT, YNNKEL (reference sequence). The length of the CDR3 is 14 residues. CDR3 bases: TGTGCCAGCAGCCAAGATCAGGAGGGCACTGAAGCTTTCTTT. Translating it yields CASSQDQEGTEAFF.

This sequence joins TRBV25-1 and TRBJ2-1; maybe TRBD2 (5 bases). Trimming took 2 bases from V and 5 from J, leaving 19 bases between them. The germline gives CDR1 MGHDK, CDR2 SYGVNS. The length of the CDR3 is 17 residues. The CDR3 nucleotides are TGTGCCAGCAGTGAAGAAACAAGGGTGGACTTTGACAATGAGCAGTTCTTC. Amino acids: CASSEETRVDFDNEQFF.

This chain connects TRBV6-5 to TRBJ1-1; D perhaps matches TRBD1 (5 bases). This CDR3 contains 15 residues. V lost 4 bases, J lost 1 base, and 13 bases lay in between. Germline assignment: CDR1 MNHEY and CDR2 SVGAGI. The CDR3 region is CASSSSGRANTEAFF. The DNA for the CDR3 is TGTGCCAGCAGTTCTTCAGGGAGGGCGAACACTGAAGCTTTCTTT.

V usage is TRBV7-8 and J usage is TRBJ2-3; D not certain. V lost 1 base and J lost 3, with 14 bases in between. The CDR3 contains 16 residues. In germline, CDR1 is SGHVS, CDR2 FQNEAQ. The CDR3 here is CASSLEVSFGTDTQYF. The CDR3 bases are TGTGCCAGCAGCTTAGAAGTCAGTTTCGGGACAGATACGCAGTATTTT.